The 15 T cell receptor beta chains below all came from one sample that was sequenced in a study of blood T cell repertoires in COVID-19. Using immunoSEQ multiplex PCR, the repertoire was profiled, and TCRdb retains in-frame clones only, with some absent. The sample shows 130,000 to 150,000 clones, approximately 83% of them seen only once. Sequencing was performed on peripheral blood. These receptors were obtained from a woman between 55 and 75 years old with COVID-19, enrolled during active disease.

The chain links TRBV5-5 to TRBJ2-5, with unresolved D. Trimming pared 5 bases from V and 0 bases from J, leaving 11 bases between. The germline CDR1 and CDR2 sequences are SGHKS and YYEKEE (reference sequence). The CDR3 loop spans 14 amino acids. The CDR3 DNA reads TGTGCCAGCAGGGTTGAGTTGAACCAAGAGACCCAGTACTTC. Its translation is CASRVELNQETQYF.

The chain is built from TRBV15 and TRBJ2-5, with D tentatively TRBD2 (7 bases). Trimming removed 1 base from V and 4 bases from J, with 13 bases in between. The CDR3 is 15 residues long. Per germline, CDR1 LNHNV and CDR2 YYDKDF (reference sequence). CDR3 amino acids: CATSRGGGGGETQYF. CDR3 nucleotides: TGTGCCACCAGCAGAGGCGGCGGGGGCGGAGAGACCCAGTACTTC.

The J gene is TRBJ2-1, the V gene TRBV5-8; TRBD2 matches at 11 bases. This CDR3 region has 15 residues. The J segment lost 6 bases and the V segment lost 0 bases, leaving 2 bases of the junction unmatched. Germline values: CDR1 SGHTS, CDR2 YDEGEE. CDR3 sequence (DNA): TGTGCCAGCAGCTTGGGACTAGCGGGGCTCAATGAGCAGTTCTTC. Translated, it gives CASSLGLAGLNEQFF.

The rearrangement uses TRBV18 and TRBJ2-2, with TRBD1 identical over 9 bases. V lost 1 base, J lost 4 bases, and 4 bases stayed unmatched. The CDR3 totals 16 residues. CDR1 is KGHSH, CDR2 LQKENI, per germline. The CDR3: CASSPLRTGATGELFF. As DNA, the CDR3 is TGTGCCAGCTCACCACTCCGGACAGGGGCCACCGGGGAGCTGTTTTTT.

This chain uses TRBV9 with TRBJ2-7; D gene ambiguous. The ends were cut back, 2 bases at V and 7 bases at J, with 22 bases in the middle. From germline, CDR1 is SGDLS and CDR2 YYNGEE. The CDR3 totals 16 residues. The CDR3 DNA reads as TGTGCCAGCAGCGTCCAGACTGATGCGGAGTTTGGTGAGCAGTACTTC. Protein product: CASSVQTDAEFGEQYF.

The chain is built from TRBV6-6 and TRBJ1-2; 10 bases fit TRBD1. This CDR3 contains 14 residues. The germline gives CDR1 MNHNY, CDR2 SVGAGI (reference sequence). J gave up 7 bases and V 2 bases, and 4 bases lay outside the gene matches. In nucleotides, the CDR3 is TGTGCCAGCAGTTACCCCGACAGGGGGCTTGGCTACACCTTC. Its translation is CASSYPDRGLGYTF.

The CDR3 DNA sequence: TGTGCTAGTGGCGGCGGGACAGGGGACTGGAATGAGCAGTTCTTC. The encoded protein is CASGGGTGDWNEQFF. The chain couples TRBV12-5 to TRBJ2-1; 10 bases line up with TRBD1. Trimming took 6 bases from V and 7 from J; bases not matched to a gene: 9. The germline V gene encodes CDR1 LGHNT and CDR2 FRNRAP. The CDR3 has 15 amino acids.

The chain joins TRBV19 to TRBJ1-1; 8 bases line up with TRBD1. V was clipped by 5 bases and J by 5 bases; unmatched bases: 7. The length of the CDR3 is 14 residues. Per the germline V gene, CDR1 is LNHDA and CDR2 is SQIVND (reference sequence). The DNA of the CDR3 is TGTGCCAGTAGTGGACAGGGAGGGAGAACTGAAGCTTTCTTT. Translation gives CASSGQGGRTEAFF.

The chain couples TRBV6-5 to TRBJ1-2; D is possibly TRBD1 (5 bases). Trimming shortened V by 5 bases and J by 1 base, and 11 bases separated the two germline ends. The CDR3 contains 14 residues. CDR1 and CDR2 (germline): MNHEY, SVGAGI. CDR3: CASSRQPRNYGYTF. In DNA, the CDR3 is TGTGCCAGCAGTAGACAGCCCCGTAACTATGGCTACACCTTC.

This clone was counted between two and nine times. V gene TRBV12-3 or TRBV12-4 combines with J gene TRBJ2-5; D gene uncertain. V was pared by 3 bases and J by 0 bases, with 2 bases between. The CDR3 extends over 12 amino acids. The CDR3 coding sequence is TGTGCCAGCAGTTTCAACCAAGAGACCCAGTACTTC. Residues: CASSFNQETQYF.

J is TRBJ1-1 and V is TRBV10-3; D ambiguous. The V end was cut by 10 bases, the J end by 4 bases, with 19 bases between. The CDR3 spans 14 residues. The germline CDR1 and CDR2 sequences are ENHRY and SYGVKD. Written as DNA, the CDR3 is TGTGCCACCAACTACGGGGAGGGTGCCACTGAAGCTTTCTTT. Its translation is CATNYGEGATEAFF.

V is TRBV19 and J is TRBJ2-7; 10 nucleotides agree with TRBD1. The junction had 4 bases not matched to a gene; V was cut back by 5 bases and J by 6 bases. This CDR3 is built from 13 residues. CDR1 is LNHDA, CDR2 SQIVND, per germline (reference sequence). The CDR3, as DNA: TGTGCCAGTAGTTCGGACAGGGGGGGCGAGCAGTACTTC. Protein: CASSSDRGGEQYF.

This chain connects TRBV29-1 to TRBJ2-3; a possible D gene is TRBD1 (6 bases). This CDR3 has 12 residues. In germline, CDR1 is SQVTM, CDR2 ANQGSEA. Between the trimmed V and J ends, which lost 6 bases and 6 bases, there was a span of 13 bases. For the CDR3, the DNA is TGCAGCGTCGAAACAGGGAGTGATACGCAGTATTTT. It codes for CSVETGSDTQYF.

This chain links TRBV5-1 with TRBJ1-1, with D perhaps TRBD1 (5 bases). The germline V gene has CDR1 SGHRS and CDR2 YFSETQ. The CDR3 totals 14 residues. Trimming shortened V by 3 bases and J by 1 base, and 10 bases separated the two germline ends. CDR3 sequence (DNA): TGCGCCAGCAGCTCGCGACAGTCGAACACTGAAGCTTTCTTT. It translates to CASSSRQSNTEAFF.

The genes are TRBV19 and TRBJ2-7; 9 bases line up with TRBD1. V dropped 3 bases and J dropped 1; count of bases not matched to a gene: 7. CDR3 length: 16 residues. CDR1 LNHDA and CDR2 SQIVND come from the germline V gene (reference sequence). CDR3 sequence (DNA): TGTGCCAGTAGTATCGGGGGACAGGGCAGATCCTACGAGCAGTACTTC. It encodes CASSIGGQGRSYEQYF. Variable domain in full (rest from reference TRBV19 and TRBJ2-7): DGGITQSPKYLFRKEGQNVTLSCEQNLNHDAMYWYRQDPGQGLRLIYYSQIVNDFQKGDIAEGYSVSREKKESFPLTVTSAQKNPTAFYLCASSIGGQGRSYEQYFGPGTRLTVT.